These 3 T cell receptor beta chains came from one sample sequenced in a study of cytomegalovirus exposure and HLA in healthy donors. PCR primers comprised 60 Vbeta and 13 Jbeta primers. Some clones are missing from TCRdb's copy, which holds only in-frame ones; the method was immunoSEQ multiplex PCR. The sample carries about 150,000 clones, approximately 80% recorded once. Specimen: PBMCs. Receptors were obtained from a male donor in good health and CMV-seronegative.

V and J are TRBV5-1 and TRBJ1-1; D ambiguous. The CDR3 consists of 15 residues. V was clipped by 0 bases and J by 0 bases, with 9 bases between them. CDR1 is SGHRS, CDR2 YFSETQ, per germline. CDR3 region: CASSLGGGLNTEAFF. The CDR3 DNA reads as TGCGCCAGCAGCTTGGGGGGAGGGTTGAACACTGAAGCTTTCTTT.

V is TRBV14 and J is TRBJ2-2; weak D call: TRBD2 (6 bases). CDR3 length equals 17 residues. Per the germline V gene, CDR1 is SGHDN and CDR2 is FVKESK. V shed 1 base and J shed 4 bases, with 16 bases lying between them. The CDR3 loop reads CASSQGRGRATTGELFF. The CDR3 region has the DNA TGTGCCAGCAGCCAAGGGCGGGGCCGCGCGACCACCGGGGAGCTGTTTTTT.

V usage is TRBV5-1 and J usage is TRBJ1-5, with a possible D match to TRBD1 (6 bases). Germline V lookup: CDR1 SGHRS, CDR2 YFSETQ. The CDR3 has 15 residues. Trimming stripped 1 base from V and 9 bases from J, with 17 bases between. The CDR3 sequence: CASSLSDSSEWPQHF. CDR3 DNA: TGCGCCAGCAGCTTGTCGGACAGTAGTGAATGGCCCCAGCATTTT.